The source of this T cell receptor beta chain is a study of Ad26.COV2.S vaccination and SARS-CoV-2 variants. Germline V lookup: CDR1 MNHEY, CDR2 SMNVEV (reference sequence). Trimming left V 5 bases short and J 4 bases short, with 14 bases between. The length of the CDR3 is 14 residues. Some clones are missing from TCRdb's copy, which holds only in-frame ones; the method was immunoSEQ multiplex PCR. Among roughly 380,000 clones listed, approximately 90% were seen once. The chain recombines TRBV27 with TRBJ1-2, with TRBD1 as a possible D gene (5 bases). The clonotype comes from a human donor who had recovered from COVID-19. Sequences were derived from peripheral blood, sampled after recovery from COVID-19. The chain's CDR3 is CASSPSGTGYGYTF. CDR3 coding DNA: TGTGCCAGCAGTCCCTCCGGGACGGGCTATGGCTACACCTTC.